Shown below are 30 T cell receptor beta chains from a single sample sequenced in a study of blood T cell repertoires in COVID-19. Profiled with immunoSEQ multiplex PCR; TCRdb holds only in-frame clones, not every one. The table lists fewer than 300,000 clones, around nine tenths of them singletons. The sequenced sample consisted of peripheral blood. These TCRs come from a man aged 35 to 55 who had recovered from COVID-19.

V usage is TRBV12-5 and J usage is TRBJ2-4; 14 positions agree with TRBD2. Germline values: CDR1 LGHNT, CDR2 FRNRAP. The CDR3 consists of 20 residues. Trimming cost V 0 bases and J 0 bases; bases outside gene matches: 7. The CDR3 reads CASGLVLGTSGSLAKNIQYF. For the CDR3, the DNA is TGTGCTAGTGGTTTGGTACTTGGGACTAGCGGGAGTCTAGCCAAAAACATTCAGTACTTC.

The chain joins TRBV7-9 to TRBJ2-7; 9 bases line up with TRBD1. The germline CDR1 and CDR2 sequences are SEHNR and FQNEAQ (reference sequence). J lost 5 bases, V lost 4 bases, and 12 bases had no gene match. CDR3 size: 16 residues. This chain's CDR3 is CASSWSRTGVWDEQYF. For the CDR3, the DNA is TGTGCCAGCAGCTGGTCCCGGACAGGGGTTTGGGACGAGCAGTACTTC.

A single count supports this clone. The V and J genes are TRBV5-4 and TRBJ1-1, with TRBD1 as a possible D gene (6 bases). The CDR3 totals 14 residues. Germline V gene data show CDR1 as SGHNT and CDR2 as YYREEE (reference sequence). Trimming took 0 bases from V and 10 from J, leaving 16 bases between them. This CDR3 is CASSLDSLGGGAFF. CDR3 sequence (DNA): TGTGCCAGCAGCTTGGATTCTTTAGGGGGGGGAGCTTTCTTT. The complete variable domain, with remaining parts taken from reference TRBV5-4 and TRBJ1-1, reads ETGVTQSPTHLIKTRGQQVTLRCSSQSGHNTVSWYQQALGQGPQFIFQYYREEENGRGNFPPRFSGLQFPNYSSELNVNALELDDSALYLCASSLDSLGGGAFFGQGTRLTVV.

This clone showed up just a few times. This rearrangement joins TRBV2 to TRBJ2-5; 9 bases fit TRBD1. The germline V gene has CDR1 SNHLY and CDR2 FYNNEI. The CDR3 extends over 15 amino acids. The junction had 8 bases not matched to a gene; V was cut back by 5 bases and J by 4 bases. CDR3 residues: CASSLIQGAGETQYF. As DNA, the CDR3 is TGTGCCAGCAGTCTAATACAGGGGGCTGGAGAGACCCAGTACTTC.

This clone was seen a handful of times. The rearrangement uses TRBV7-9 and TRBJ2-7; D perhaps matches TRBD2 (6 bases). The V end was cut by 1 base, the J end by 2 bases, with 12 bases between. The CDR3 extends over 15 amino acids. Germline-derived CDR1 and CDR2 are SEHNR and FQNEAQ (reference sequence). CDR3 region: CASSLGTTNPYEQYF. CDR3 in DNA: TGTGCCAGCAGCTTAGGGACTACCAATCCCTACGAGCAGTACTTC.

This chain links TRBV7-2 with TRBJ1-3; D is perhaps TRBD1 (5 bases). Deletions cut 3 bases from V and 3 bases from J, with 9 bases between. The germline CDR1 and CDR2 sequences are SGHTA and FQGNSA. The CDR3 has 14 residues. The CDR3 DNA is TGTGCCAGCAGCTTCGGGGGGTTTGGAAACACCATATATTTT. This codes for CASSFGGFGNTIYF. The whole variable domain, filled in from reference TRBV7-2 and TRBJ1-3, reads GAGVSQSPSNKVTEKGKDVELRCDPISGHTALYWYRQSLGQGLEFLIYFQGNSAPDKSGLPSDRFSAERTGGSVSTLTIQRTQQEDSAVYLCASSFGGFGNTIYFGEGSWLTVV.

V usage is TRBV3-1 (or the pseudogene TRBV3-2) and J usage is TRBJ1-2, with 7 bases lining up with TRBD1. The CDR3 covers 15 residues. The germline V gene has CDR1 LGHDT and CDR2 YNNKEL (reference sequence). With 0 bases clipped from V and 7 bases from J, the junction kept 8 bases outside the gene matches. This CDR3 reads CASSQDTRTGSGYTF. For the CDR3, the DNA is TGTGCCAGCAGCCAAGATACCCGGACAGGCTCTGGCTACACCTTC.

This clone was picked up one time. The chain has TRBV27 and TRBJ1-1, with D uncertain. Trimming cost V 6 bases and J 5 bases, with 13 bases left between them. The CDR3 is 13 amino acids. CDR1 is MNHEY and CDR2 is SMNVEV in the germline V gene (reference sequence). The CDR3 sequence: CASRPTGGTEAFF. In DNA form, the CDR3 reads TGTGCCAGCAGACCAACGGGAGGGACTGAAGCTTTCTTT.

The V gene is TRBV30, the J gene TRBJ2-1, with 8 positions matching TRBD2. CDR3 length: 14 residues. J was trimmed by 2 bases and V by 0 bases; bases with no gene match: 0. Germline assignment: CDR1 GTSNPN and CDR2 SVGIG (reference sequence). For the CDR3, the DNA is TGTGCCTGGAGTGTTAGCGGGACCTACAATGAGCAGTTCTTC. Its protein product is CAWSVSGTYNEQFF.

This chain joins TRBV7-9 and TRBJ2-7; D perhaps matches TRBD1 (6 bases). Per germline, CDR1 SEHNR and CDR2 FQNEAQ (reference sequence). This CDR3 spans 13 amino acids. V lost 2 bases and J 5 bases, leaving 10 bases between the germline ends. The CDR3 is CASSLNRVNEQYF. The CDR3 DNA is TGTGCCAGCAGCTTAAACAGGGTAAACGAGCAGTACTTC.

The J gene is TRBJ1-1, the V gene TRBV6-5; no reliable D call. V lost 7 bases and J lost 5, with 11 bases in between. From germline, CDR1 is MNHEY and CDR2 SVGAGI. CDR3 length equals 12 residues. The CDR3 spells CASIRFLTEAFF. The CDR3 DNA reads TGTGCCAGCATCCGGTTCTTAACTGAAGCTTTCTTT.

This chain uses TRBV5-1 with TRBJ2-2; 8 nucleotides match TRBD2. This CDR3 comprises 13 residues. V lost 4 bases to trimming and J lost 6 bases; unmatched junction nucleotides: 2. Germline loops: CDR1 SGHRS, CDR2 YFSETQ. CDR3 DNA sequence: TGCGCCAGCAGCGCGGGAGGATCCGGGGAGCTGTTTTTT. Protein sequence: CASSAGGSGELFF.

CDR3 nucleotide sequence: TGTGCCAGAAGCCCCCGGCGGTACAAGCAGTACTTC. Protein: CARSPRRYKQYF. The chain employs TRBV7-5 and TRBJ2-7; no DNA check was done on the table's D call, TRBD2. TRBV7-5 is a recognized pseudogene. The CDR3 sequence is 12 residues long.

The V gene is TRBV19, the J gene TRBJ1-1, with TRBD1 as a possible D gene (6 bases). The CDR3 sequence is 14 residues long. Germline CDR1 is LNHDA and CDR2 is SQIVND (reference sequence). Trimming took 3 bases from V and 1 from J, leaving 9 bases between them. CDR3 sequence (DNA): TGTGCCAGTAGTATCCCACAGGGGAACACTGAAGCTTTCTTT. Its protein is CASSIPQGNTEAFF. Using reference TRBV19 and TRBJ1-1 for the parts outside the CDR3, the full variable domain is DGGITQSPKYLFRKEGQNVTLSCEQNLNHDAMYWYRQDPGQGLRLIYYSQIVNDFQKGDIAEGYSVSREKKESFPLTVTSAQKNPTAFYLCASSIPQGNTEAFFGQGTRLTVV.

The genes are TRBV6-5 and TRBJ2-4; weak D call: TRBD1 (7 bases). V was cut by 8 bases and J by 4 bases, with 18 bases left in between. This CDR3 comprises 15 residues. In germline, CDR1 is MNHEY, CDR2 SVGAGI. Here the CDR3 DNA reads TGTGCCAGCGGGGTGGGCAGGGGGGCTAAAAACATTCAGTACTTC. Translation gives CASGVGRGAKNIQYF.

The chain joins TRBV24-1 to TRBJ2-1; 7 bases line up with TRBD1. The germline V gene encodes CDR1 KGHDR and CDR2 SFDVKD. Unmatched junction bases numbered 4, after V lost 4 bases and J lost 8 bases. The CDR3 is 13 amino acids. The DNA for the CDR3 is TGTGCCACCAGTGACCTCGGACAGGATGAGCAGTTCTTC. It encodes CATSDLGQDEQFF.

V gene TRBV2 combines with J gene TRBJ2-1; TRBD1 agrees at 11 bases. Germline assignment: CDR1 SNHLY and CDR2 FYNNEI. Trimming cost V 6 bases and J 8 bases; bases outside gene matches: 9. The CDR3 contains 15 residues. CDR3 residues: CASRRDRGAFDEQFF. CDR3 bases: TGTGCCAGCAGAAGGGACAGGGGGGCATTCGATGAGCAGTTCTTC. Full variable domain (missing parts from reference TRBV2 and TRBJ2-1): EPEVTQTPSHQVTQMGQEVILRCVPISNHLYFYWYRQILGQKVEFLVSFYNNEISEKSEIFDDQFSVERPDGSNFTLKIRSTKLEDSAMYFCASRRDRGAFDEQFFGPGTRLTVL.

The chain has TRBV25-1 and TRBJ1-2; D unresolved. The CDR3 runs 16 residues. Trimming took off 4 bases at V and 3 bases at J, with 18 bases between the two ends. Germline V gene data show CDR1 as MGHDK and CDR2 as SYGVNS. CDR3 protein: CASSGLLGSGDYGYTF. CDR3 nucleotides: TGTGCCAGCAGTGGCCTGCTTGGGAGTGGTGACTATGGCTACACCTTC.

This clone was counted only a few times. The chain joins TRBV30 to TRBJ1-6; D perhaps matches TRBD1 (6 bases). Trimming left V 0 bases short and J 5 bases short, with 14 bases between. Germline CDR1 reads GTSNPN; CDR2 reads SVGIG (reference sequence). The CDR3 contains 16 residues. The DNA of the CDR3 is TGTGCCTGGAGTGTAGGGCGGGGGCTAGATAATTCACCCCTCCACTTT. The encoded protein is CAWSVGRGLDNSPLHF.

The chain combines TRBV5-4 with TRBJ2-7; D is possibly TRBD2 (5 bases). The ends were cut back, 1 base at V and 0 bases at J, with 8 bases in the middle. There are 14 residues in the CDR3. Germline assignment: CDR1 SGHNT and CDR2 YYREEE (reference sequence). The CDR3 protein is CASSLMGSSYEQYF. As DNA, the CDR3 is TGTGCCAGCAGCTTGATGGGGAGCTCCTACGAGCAGTACTTC.

V and J are TRBV30 and TRBJ2-1, with 8 bases lining up with TRBD2. Germline V gene sequence: CDR1 GTSNPN, CDR2 SVGIG (reference sequence). The CDR3 is 14 residues long. V trimming: 1 base; J trimming: 9 bases; junction bases outside the gene matches: 8. CDR3 loop: CAWSALAAEGEQFF. The CDR3 region has the DNA TGTGCCTGGAGTGCACTAGCGGCCGAGGGTGAGCAGTTCTTC.

This chain joins TRBV6-5 and TRBJ1-2, with a tentative D call TRBD1 (6 bases). The CDR3 is 15 amino acids. V was pared by 5 bases and J by 2 bases, with 15 bases between. Germline lookup yields CDR1 MNHEY and CDR2 SVGAGI. CDR3 nucleotide sequence: TGTGCCAGCAGTCGTTTGCGGGGGCCCAACTATGGCTACACCTTC. It translates to CASSRLRGPNYGYTF.

This chain uses TRBV7-6 with TRBJ1-2; D not certain. The CDR3 is 14 residues long. CDR1 and CDR2 (germline): SGHVS, FNYEAQ. Trimming took 3 bases from V and 7 from J, leaving 15 bases between them. The CDR3 region has the DNA TGTGCCAGCAGCTTGGGGATGCGAGGGTTTGGCTACACCTTC. Amino acid sequence: CASSLGMRGFGYTF. Looking up the rest from reference TRBV7-6 and TRBJ1-2 gives the full variable domain: GAGVSQSPRYKVTKRGQDVALRCDPISGHVSLYWYRQALGQGPEFLTYFNYEAQQDKSGLPNDRFSAERPEGSISTLTIQRTEQRDSAMYRCASSLGMRGFGYTFGSGTRLTVV.

V is TRBV13 and J is TRBJ1-6; 8 bases agree with TRBD1. CDR1 PRHDT and CDR2 FYEKMQ come from the germline V gene (reference sequence). The CDR3 covers 17 residues. Unmatched junction bases numbered 14, after V lost 6 bases and J lost 7 bases. This chain's CDR3 is CASRFVGGDRQNSPLHF. DNA for the CDR3: TGTGCCAGCAGATTCGTAGGGGGGGACAGGCAAAATTCACCCCTCCACTTT.

V and J are TRBV3-1 (or the pseudogene TRBV3-2) and TRBJ2-4; 12 bases fit TRBD1. With 10 bases clipped from V and 0 bases from J, the junction kept 19 bases outside the gene matches. This CDR3 is built from 20 residues. The germline CDR1 and CDR2 sequences are LGHDT and YNNKEL (reference sequence). CDR3 loop: CATSPFGTGGDRGAKNIQYF. Here the CDR3 DNA reads TGTGCCACCAGTCCTTTTGGGACAGGGGGCGATCGAGGAGCCAAAAACATTCAGTACTTC.

There are a few counts of this clone. The V and J genes are TRBV27 and TRBJ1-5; no clear D gene. Between the trimmed V and J ends, which lost 2 bases and 7 bases, there was a span of 9 bases. Germline V gene data show CDR1 as MNHEY and CDR2 as SMNVEV (reference sequence). CDR3 length: 13 amino acids. The CDR3 bases are TGTGCCAGCAGTTTACAGGTAGGACAGCCCCAGCATTTT. It translates to CASSLQVGQPQHF.

The genes are TRBV18 and TRBJ1-3; possible D gene TRBD1, 5 bases. This CDR3 is 16 amino acids long. Trimming shortened V by 3 bases and J by 4 bases, and 16 bases separated the two germline ends. The germline V gene encodes CDR1 KGHSH and CDR2 LQKENI. The CDR3 sequence: CASSPQGTVWGNTIYF. The CDR3 coding sequence is TGTGCCAGCTCACCCCAGGGAACGGTGTGGGGAAACACCATATATTTT.

The CDR3 is CASSGLAGTQYF. DNA for the CDR3: TGTGCCAGCAGTGGGCTAGCTGGGACCCAGTACTTC. The chain is built from TRBV2 and TRBJ2-5; D is possibly TRBD2 (5 bases). The germline V gene encodes CDR1 SNHLY and CDR2 FYNNEI. V was pared by 4 bases and J by 7 bases, with 10 bases between. The CDR3 is 12 amino acids.

The rearrangement links TRBV5-1 to TRBJ2-7, with 10 bases that match TRBD1. The CDR3 runs 14 residues. V was clipped by 5 bases and J by 5 bases; unmatched bases: 7. Per germline, CDR1 SGHRS and CDR2 YFSETQ. CDR3 coding DNA: TGCGCCAGCAGGCCTGACAGGGGGCTGAACGAGCAGTACTTC. Its protein is CASRPDRGLNEQYF. Full variable domain (outside the CDR3, taken from reference TRBV5-1 and TRBJ2-7): KAGVTQTPRYLIKTRGQQVTLSCSPISGHRSVSWYQQTPGQGLQFLFEYFSETQRNKGNFPGRFSGRQFSNSRSEMNVSTLELGDSALYLCASRPDRGLNEQYFGPGTRLTVT.

V usage is TRBV9 and J usage is TRBJ2-7; D is uncertain. Trimming took 2 bases from V and 3 from J, leaving 12 bases between them. Germline values: CDR1 SGDLS, CDR2 YYNGEE. The CDR3 contains 14 residues. The CDR3 reads CASSVGITYYEQYF. The CDR3 DNA follows: TGTGCCAGCAGCGTGGGCATAACCTACTACGAGCAGTACTTC.